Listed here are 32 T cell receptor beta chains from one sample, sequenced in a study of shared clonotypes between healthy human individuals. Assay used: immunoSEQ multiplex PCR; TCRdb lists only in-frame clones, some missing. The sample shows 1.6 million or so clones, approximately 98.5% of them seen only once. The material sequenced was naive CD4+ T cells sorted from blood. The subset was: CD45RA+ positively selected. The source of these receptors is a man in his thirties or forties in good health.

CDR3 DNA sequence: TGTGCCAGCAGCTTAATAGCGGCCTCCTACGAGCAGTACTTC. It specifies CASSLIAASYEQYF. The V call is TRBV7-2, the J call TRBJ2-7; D might be TRBD2 (6 bases). Deletions cut 2 bases from V and 0 bases from J, with 8 bases between. The CDR3 length is 14 residues. Germline loops: CDR1 SGHTA, CDR2 FQGNSA.

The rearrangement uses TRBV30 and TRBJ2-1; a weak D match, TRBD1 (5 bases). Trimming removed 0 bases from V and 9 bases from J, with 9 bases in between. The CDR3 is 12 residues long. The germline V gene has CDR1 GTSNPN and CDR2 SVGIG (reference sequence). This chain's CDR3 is CAWSVLTGEQFF. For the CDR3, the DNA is TGTGCCTGGAGTGTTCTTACAGGTGAGCAGTTCTTC.

The CDR3 loop reads CASSPNNNRRRDTQYF. The CDR3 DNA reads as TGTGCCAGCTCCCCGAACAACAACCGCAGGAGAGATACGCAGTATTTT. The chain combines TRBV18 with TRBJ2-3; D remains ambiguous. The CDR3 sequence is 16 residues long. CDR1 is KGHSH and CDR2 is LQKENI in the germline V gene. Deletions cut 6 bases from V and 5 bases from J, with 21 bases between.

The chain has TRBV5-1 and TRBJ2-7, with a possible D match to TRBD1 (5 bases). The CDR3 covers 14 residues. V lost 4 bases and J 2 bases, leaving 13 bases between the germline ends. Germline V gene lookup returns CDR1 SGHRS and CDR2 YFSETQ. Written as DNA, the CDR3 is TGCGCCAGCAGCCCCGGTGGGGCCCCCTACGAGCAGTACTTC. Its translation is CASSPGGAPYEQYF.

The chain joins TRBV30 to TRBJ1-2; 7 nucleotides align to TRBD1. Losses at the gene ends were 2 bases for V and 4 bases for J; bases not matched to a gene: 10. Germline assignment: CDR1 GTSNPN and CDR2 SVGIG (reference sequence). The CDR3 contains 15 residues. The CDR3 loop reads CAWSHQQGFGYGYTF. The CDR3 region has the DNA TGTGCCTGGAGTCACCAACAGGGGTTTGGCTATGGCTACACCTTC.

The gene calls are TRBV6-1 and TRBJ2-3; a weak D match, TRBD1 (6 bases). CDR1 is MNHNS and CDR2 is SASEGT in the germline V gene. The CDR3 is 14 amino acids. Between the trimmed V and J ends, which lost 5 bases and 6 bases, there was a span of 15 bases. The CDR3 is CASSRNRESDTQYF. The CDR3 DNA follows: TGTGCCAGCAGTCGGAACAGGGAATCGGATACGCAGTATTTT.

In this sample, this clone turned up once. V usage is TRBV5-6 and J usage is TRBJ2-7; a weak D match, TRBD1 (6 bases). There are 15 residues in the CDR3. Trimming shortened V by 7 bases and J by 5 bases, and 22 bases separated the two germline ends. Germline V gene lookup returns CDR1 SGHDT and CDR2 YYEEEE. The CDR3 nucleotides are TGTGCCAGCGGACTCTTGAACAGGGTGCAACACGAGCAGTACTTC. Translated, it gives CASGLLNRVQHEQYF.

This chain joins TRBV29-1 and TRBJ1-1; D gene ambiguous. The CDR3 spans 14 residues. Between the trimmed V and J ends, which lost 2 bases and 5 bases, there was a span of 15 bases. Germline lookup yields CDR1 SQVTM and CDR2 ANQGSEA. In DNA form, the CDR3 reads TGCAGCGTTGAATTAGCCCGTACTTGGACTGAAGCTTTCTTT. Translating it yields CSVELARTWTEAFF.

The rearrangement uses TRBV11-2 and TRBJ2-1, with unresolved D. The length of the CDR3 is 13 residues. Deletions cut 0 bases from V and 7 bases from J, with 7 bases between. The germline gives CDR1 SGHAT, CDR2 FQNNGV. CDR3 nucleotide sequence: TGTGCCAGCAGCTTAGATCGATGGAATGAGCAGTTCTTC. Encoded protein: CASSLDRWNEQFF.

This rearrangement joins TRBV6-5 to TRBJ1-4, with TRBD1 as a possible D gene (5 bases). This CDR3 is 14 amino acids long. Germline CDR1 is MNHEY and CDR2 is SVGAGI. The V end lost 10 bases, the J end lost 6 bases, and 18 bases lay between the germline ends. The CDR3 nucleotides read TGTGCCACCAAGTCCCCGGGGGTCGATGAAAAACTGTTTTTT. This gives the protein CATKSPGVDEKLFF.

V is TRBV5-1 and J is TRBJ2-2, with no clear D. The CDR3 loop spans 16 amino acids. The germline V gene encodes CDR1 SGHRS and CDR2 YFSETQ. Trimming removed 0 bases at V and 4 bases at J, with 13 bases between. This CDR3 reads CASSLAGTWSTGELFF. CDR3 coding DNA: TGCGCCAGCAGCTTGGCCGGCACCTGGAGCACCGGGGAGCTGTTTTTT.

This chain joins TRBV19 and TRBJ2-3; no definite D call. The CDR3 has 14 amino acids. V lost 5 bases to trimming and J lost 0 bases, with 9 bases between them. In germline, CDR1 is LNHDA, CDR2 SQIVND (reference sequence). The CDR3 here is CASSLGKSTDTQYF. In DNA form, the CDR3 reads TGTGCCAGTAGTTTGGGGAAGAGCACAGATACGCAGTATTTT.

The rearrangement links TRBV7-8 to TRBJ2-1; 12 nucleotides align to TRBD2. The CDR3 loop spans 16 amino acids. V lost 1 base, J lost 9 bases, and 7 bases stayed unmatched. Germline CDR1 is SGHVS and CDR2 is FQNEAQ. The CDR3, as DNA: TGTGCCAGCAGCTTAGTACTAGCGGGAGGAGGAGGTGAGCAGTTCTTC. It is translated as CASSLVLAGGGGEQFF.

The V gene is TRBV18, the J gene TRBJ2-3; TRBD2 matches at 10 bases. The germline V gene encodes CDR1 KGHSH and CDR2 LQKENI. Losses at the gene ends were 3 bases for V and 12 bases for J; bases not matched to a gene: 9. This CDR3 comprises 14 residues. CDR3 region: CASSPSRSGRAQYF. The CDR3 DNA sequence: TGTGCCAGCTCACCTTCGCGGAGCGGGAGGGCCCAGTATTTT. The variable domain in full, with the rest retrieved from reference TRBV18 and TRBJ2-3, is NAGVMQNPRHLVRRRGQEARLRCSPMKGHSHVYWYRQLPEEGLKFMVYLQKENIIDESGMPKERFSAEFPKEGPSILRIQQVVRGDSAAYFCASSPSRSGRAQYFGPGTRLTVL.

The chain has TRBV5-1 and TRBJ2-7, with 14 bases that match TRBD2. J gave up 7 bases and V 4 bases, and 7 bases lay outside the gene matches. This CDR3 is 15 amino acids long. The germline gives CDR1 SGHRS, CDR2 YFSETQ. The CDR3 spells CASSPGLAGAWEQYF. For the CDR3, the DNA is TGCGCCAGCAGCCCGGGACTAGCGGGAGCGTGGGAGCAGTACTTC.

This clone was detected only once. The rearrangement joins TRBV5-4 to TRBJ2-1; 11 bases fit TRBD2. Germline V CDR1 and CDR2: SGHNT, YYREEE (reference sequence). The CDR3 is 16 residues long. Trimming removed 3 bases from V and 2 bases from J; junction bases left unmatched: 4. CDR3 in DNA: TGTGCCAGCAGCTCTGGACTAGCGGGCCCCTACAATGAGCAGTTCTTC. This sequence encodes CASSSGLAGPYNEQFF.

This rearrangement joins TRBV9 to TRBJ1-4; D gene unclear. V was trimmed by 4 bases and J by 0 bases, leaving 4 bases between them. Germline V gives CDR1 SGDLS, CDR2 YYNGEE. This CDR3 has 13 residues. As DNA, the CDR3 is TGTGCCAGCAGCAGGACAACTAATGAAAAACTGTTTTTT. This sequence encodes CASSRTTNEKLFF.

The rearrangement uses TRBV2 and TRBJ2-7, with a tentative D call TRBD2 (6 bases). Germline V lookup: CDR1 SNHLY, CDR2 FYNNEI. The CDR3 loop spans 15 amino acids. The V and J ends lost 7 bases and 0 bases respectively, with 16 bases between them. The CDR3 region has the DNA TGTGCCAGCAAGTGGGGTGGGGGGAGCTCCTACGAGCAGTACTTC. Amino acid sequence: CASKWGGGSSYEQYF.

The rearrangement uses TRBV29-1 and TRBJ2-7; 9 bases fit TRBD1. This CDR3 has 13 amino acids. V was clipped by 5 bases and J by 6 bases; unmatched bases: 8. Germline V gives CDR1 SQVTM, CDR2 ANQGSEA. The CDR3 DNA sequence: TGCAGCGTTAGGACAGGGGCTCGTGGCGAGCAGTACTTC. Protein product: CSVRTGARGEQYF.

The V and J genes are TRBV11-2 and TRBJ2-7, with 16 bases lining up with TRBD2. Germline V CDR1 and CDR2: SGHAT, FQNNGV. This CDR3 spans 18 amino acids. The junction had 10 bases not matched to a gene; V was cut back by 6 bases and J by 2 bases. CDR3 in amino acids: CASSSGTSGRVSPYEQYF. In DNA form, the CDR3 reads TGTGCCAGCAGTTCCGGGACTAGCGGGAGGGTATCCCCCTACGAGCAGTACTTC.

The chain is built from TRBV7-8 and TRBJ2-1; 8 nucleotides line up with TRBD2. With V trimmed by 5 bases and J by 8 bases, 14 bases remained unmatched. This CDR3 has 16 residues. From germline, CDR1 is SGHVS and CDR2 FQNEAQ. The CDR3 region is CASSTGGYAGGDEQFF. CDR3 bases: TGTGCCAGCAGCACGGGCGGGTACGCGGGGGGCGATGAGCAGTTCTTC.

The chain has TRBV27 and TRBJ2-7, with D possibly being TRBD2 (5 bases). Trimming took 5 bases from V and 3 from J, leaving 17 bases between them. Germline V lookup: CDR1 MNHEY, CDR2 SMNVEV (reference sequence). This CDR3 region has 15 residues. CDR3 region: CASSASPGLGYEQYF. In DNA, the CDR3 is TGTGCCAGCAGTGCGTCCCCAGGACTTGGCTACGAGCAGTACTTC.

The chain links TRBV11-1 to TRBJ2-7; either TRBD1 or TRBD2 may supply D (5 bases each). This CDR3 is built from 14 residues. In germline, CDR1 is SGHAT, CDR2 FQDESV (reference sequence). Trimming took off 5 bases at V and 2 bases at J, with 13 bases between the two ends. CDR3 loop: CASSPTLGAYEQYF. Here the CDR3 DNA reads TGTGCCAGCAGCCCGACACTGGGGGCCTACGAGCAGTACTTC.

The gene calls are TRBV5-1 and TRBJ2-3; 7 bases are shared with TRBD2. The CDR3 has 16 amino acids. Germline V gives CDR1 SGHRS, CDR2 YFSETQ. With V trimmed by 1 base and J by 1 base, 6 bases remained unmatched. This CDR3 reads CASSLSLGLGTDTQYF. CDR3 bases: TGCGCCAGCAGCTTGTCTTTAGGACTAGGCACAGATACGCAGTATTTT. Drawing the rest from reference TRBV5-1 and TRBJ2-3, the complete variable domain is KAGVTQTPRYLIKTRGQQVTLSCSPISGHRSVSWYQQTPGQGLQFLFEYFSETQRNKGNFPGRFSGRQFSNSRSEMNVSTLELGDSALYLCASSLSLGLGTDTQYFGPGTRLTVL.

The CDR3 spells CASSLVLGFTEAFF. The CDR3 bases are TGTGCCAGCAGTTTAGTTCTGGGGTTCACTGAAGCTTTCTTT. The chain uses TRBV28 and TRBJ1-1; D gene uncertain. CDR3 length: 14 amino acids. Trimming took 2 bases from V and 4 from J, leaving 11 bases between them. The germline V gene encodes CDR1 MDHEN and CDR2 SYDVKM. Looking up the rest from reference TRBV28 and TRBJ1-1 gives the full variable domain: DVKVTQSSRYLVKRTGEKVFLECVQDMDHENMFWYRQDPGLGLRLIYFSYDVKMKEKGDIPEGYSVSREKKERFSLILESASTNQTSMYLCASSLVLGFTEAFFGQGTRLTVV.

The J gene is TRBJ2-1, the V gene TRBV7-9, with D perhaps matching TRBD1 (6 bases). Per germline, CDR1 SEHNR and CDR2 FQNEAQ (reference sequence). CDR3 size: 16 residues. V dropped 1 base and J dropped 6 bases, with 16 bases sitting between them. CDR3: CASSLGSDRYRNEQFF. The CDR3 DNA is TGTGCCAGCAGCTTAGGATCCGACAGGTATCGCAATGAGCAGTTCTTC.

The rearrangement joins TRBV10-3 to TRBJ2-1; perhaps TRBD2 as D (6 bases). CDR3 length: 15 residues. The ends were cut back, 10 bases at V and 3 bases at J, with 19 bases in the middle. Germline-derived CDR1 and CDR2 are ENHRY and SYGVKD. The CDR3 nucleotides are TGTGCCAGCTCTTTGACGGGAGACAGCTACAATGAGCAGTTCTTC. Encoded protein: CASSLTGDSYNEQFF.

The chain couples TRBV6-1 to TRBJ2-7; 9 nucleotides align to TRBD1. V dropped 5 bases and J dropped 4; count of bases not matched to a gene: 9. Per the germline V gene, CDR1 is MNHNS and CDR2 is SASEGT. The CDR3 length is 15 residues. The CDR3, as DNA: TGTGCCAGCAGTTCCACAGGGGGCTATGGGTACGAGCAGTACTTC. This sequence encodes CASSSTGGYGYEQYF.

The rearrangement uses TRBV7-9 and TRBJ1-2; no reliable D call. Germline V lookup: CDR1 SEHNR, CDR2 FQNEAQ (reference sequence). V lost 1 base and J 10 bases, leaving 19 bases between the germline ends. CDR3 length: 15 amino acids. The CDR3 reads CASSLEVQGRPDYTF. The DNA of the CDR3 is TGTGCCAGCAGCTTAGAAGTCCAAGGACGGCCGGACTACACCTTC.

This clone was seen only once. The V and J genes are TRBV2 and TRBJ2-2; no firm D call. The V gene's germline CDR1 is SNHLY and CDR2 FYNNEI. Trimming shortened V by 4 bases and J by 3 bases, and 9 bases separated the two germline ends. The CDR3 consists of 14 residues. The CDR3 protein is CASSGMVDTGELFF. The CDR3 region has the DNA TGTGCCAGCAGTGGAATGGTGGACACCGGGGAGCTGTTTTTT.

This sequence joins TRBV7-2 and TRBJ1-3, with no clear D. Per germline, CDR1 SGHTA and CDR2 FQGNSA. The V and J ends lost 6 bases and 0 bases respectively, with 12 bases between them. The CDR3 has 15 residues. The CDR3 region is CASRPTVFSGNTIYF. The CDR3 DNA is TGTGCCAGCAGACCTACAGTCTTCTCTGGAAACACCATATATTTT.

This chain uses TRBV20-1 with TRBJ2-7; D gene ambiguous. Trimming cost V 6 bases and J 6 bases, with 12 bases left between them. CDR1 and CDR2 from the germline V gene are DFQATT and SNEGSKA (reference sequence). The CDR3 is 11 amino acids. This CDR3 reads CSAPLTGEQYF. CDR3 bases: TGCAGTGCGCCTCTCACGGGCGAGCAGTACTTC.